This TCR beta chain is drawn from a study of T cell responses to AZD1222 COVID-19 vaccine. Concerning this clone itself: Antigen unknown.

Germline V gene data show CDR1 as SNHLY and CDR2 as FYNNEI. The V gene lost 10 bases and the J gene lost 4 bases, with 16 bases spanning the gap. The CDR3 runs 13 residues. Broader study findings: Repertoire collection took place solely once the T cell response had peaked. Vaccine-associated CD4 TCRs spanned spike, dominant at 160-218 and 743-854. Spike-specific TCR breadth and depth were elevated following two AZD1222 doses. Donors in the cohort were predominantly white British and more often female, and clonal diversity was possibly underestimated.

TCRdb's table, derived via immunoSEQ multiplex PCR, lists solely in-frame clones and lacks some. This sample has some 150,000 clones, with 85% to 90% found just once. This TCR derives from an adult who received the AZD1222 COVID-19 vaccine. The V gene is TRBV2, the J gene TRBJ1-2, with D hard to call. This specimen was peripheral blood, taken 28 days after the second AZD1222 dose. CDR3 sequence: CATLKTAGYGYTF. CDR3 DNA: TGTGCCACCCTCAAAACCGCCGGCTATGGCTACACCTTC.